What follows are 4 T cell receptor beta chains derived from one specimen sequenced in a study of cytomegalovirus exposure and HLA in healthy donors. The PCR contained 60 Vbeta and 13 Jbeta primers. The method was immunoSEQ multiplex PCR; TCRdb's version includes in-frame clones alone and lacks a portion of them. The sample has 200,000 to 250,000 clones; around 75% are singletons. Sequencing used PBMCs. The receptors here all came from a woman in her twenties or thirties in good health and CMV-seronegative.

V gene TRBV7-2 combines with J gene TRBJ1-2, with 7 bases lining up with TRBD1. The CDR3 loop spans 15 amino acids. V lost 2 bases to trimming and J lost 3 bases; unmatched junction nucleotides: 6. CDR1 and CDR2 (germline): SGHTA, FQGNSA. The CDR3 coding sequence is TGTGCCAGCAGCTTATCACATGGGACAGACTATGGCTACACCTTC. Protein: CASSLSHGTDYGYTF.

V and J are TRBV19 and TRBJ2-1, with 10 positions matching TRBD2. The CDR3 contains 16 residues. Germline lookup yields CDR1 LNHDA and CDR2 SQIVND (reference sequence). The junction had 11 bases not matched to a gene; V was cut back by 5 bases and J by 7 bases. The CDR3 nucleotides read TGTGCCAGTAGTTCCCAAGGAGCGGGGGGGAGGAATGAGCAGTTCTTC. Protein sequence: CASSSQGAGGRNEQFF.

The rearrangement links TRBV5-4 to TRBJ1-1, with D unresolved. The CDR3 loop spans 14 amino acids. V was clipped by 1 base and J by 3 bases, with 10 bases between them. Germline V gives CDR1 SGHNT, CDR2 YYREEE (reference sequence). CDR3 nucleotides: TGTGCCAGCAGCTTGAAAATACGCGACACTGAAGCTTTCTTT. Its translation is CASSLKIRDTEAFF. Full variable domain (rest looked up from reference TRBV5-4 and TRBJ1-1): ETGVTQSPTHLIKTRGQQVTLRCSSQSGHNTVSWYQQALGQGPQFIFQYYREEENGRGNFPPRFSGLQFPNYSSELNVNALELDDSALYLCASSLKIRDTEAFFGQGTRLTVV.

The chain couples TRBV19 to TRBJ1-3, with 8 bases identical to TRBD1. J gave up 0 bases and V 5 bases, and 9 bases lay outside the gene matches. The CDR3 spans 17 residues. The germline gives CDR1 LNHDA, CDR2 SQIVND (reference sequence). CDR3 protein: CASSPQGALGSGNTIYF. The CDR3 DNA follows: TGTGCCAGTAGTCCGCAGGGGGCTTTGGGCTCTGGAAACACCATATATTTT. Variable domain in full (rest from reference TRBV19 and TRBJ1-3): DGGITQSPKYLFRKEGQNVTLSCEQNLNHDAMYWYRQDPGQGLRLIYYSQIVNDFQKGDIAEGYSVSREKKESFPLTVTSAQKNPTAFYLCASSPQGALGSGNTIYFGEGSWLTVV.